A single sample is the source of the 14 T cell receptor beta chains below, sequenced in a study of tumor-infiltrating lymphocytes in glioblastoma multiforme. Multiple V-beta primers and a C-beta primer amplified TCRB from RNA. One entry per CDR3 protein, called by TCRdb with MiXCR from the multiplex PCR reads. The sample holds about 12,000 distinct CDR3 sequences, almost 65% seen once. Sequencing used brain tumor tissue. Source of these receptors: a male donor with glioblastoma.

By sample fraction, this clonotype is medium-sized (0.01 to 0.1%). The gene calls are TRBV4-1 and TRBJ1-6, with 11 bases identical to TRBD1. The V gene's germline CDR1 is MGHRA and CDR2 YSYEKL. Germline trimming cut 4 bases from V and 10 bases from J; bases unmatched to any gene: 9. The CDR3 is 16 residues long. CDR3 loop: CASSLGLRDRGSPLHF. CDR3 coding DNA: TGCGCCAGCAGCCTAGGACTCCGGGACAGGGGGTCACCCCTCCACTTT.

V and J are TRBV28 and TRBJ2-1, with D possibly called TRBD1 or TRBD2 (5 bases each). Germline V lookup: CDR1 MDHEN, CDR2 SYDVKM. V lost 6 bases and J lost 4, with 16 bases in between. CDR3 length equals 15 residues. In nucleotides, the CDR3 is TGTGCCAGCAGCTCCGGGACCCCCATGTACAATGAGCAGTTCTTC. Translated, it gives CASSSGTPMYNEQFF. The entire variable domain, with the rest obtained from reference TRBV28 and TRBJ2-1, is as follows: DVKVTQSSRYLVKRTGEKVFLECVQDMDHENMFWYRQDPGLGLRLIYFSYDVKMKEKGDIPEGYSVSREKKERFSLILESASTNQTSMYLCASSSGTPMYNEQFFGPGTRLTVL.

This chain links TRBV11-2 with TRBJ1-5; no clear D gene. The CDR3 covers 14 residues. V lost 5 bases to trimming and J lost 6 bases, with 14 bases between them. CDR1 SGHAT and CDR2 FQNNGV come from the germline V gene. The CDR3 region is CASSEGGEGQPQHF. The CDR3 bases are TGTGCCAGCAGCGAAGGCGGGGAGGGTCAGCCCCAGCATTTT.

CDR3 protein: CSVDGQGSTDTQYF. The CDR3 nucleotides read TGCAGCGTTGATGGACAGGGAAGCACAGATACGCAGTATTTT. The gene calls are TRBV29-1 and TRBJ2-3; 8 nucleotides match TRBD1. After removal of 3 bases from V and 0 bases from J, the junction contained 2 bases not matched to a gene. Germline assignment: CDR1 SQVTM and CDR2 ANQGSEA. CDR3 length: 14 amino acids.

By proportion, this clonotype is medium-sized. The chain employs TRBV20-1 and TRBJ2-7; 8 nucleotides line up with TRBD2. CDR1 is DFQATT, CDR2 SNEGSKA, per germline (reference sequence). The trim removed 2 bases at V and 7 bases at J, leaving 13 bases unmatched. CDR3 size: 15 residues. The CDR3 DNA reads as TGCAGTGCTAGATGGGGAGGGACTAGAGGGGGTGAGCAGTACTTC. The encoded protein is CSARWGGTRGGEQYF.

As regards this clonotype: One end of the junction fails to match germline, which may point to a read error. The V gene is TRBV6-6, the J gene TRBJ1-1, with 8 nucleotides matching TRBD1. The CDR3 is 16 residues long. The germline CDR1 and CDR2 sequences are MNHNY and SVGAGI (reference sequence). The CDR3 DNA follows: TGTGCCAGCAGTTCGACAGGGGAATCTGTGAACACTGAAGCTATCTTT. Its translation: CASSSTGESVNTEAIF.

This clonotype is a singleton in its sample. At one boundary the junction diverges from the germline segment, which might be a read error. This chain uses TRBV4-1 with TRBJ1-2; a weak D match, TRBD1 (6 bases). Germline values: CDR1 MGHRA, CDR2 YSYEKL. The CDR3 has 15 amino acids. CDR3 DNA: TGCGCCAGCAGCCAAGATCCAGGGGACCATGGTGGCCACACCTTC. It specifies CASSQDPGDHGGHTF.

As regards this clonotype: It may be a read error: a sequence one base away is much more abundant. CDR3 protein: CASGQTWFQETQYF. CDR3 nucleotide sequence: TGTGCCAGCGGACAAACATGGTTCCAAGAGACCCAGTACTTC. V is TRBV12-3 or TRBV12-4 and J is TRBJ2-5, with a possible D match to TRBD1 (5 bases). Trimming cost V 8 bases and J 1 base, with 14 bases left between them. The CDR3 contains 14 residues.

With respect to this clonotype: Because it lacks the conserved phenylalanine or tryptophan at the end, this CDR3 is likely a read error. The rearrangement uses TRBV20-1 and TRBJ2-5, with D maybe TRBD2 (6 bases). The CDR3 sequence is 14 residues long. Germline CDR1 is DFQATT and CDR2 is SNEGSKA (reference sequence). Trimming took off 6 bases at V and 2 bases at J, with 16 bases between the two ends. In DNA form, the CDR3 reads TGCAGTGCCCCGCCCGGAGGGCTACAAGAGACCCAGTACGTC. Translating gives CSAPPGGLQETQYV.

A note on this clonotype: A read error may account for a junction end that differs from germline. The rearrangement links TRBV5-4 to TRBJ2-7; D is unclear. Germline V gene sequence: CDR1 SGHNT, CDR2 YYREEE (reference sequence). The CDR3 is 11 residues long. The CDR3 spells CASSLSYQQYF. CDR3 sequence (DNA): TGTGCCAGCAGCTTATCCTACCAGCAGTATTTC.

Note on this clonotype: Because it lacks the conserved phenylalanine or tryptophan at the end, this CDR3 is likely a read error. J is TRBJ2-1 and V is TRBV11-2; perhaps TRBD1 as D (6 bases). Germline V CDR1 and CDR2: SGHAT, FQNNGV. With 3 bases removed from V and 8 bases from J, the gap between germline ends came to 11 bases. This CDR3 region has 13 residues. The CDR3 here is CASSLDKGDEQFL. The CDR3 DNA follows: TGTGCCAGCAGCTTGGATAAGGGGGATGAGCAGTTCCTC.

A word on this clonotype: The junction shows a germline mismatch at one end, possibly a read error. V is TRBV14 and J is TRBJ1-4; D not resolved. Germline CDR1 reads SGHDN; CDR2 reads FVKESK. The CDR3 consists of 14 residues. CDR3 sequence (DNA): TGTGCCAGCAGCTCGGAGGTGACTAATAAAAAACTGTTTTTT. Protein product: CASSSEVTNKKLFF.

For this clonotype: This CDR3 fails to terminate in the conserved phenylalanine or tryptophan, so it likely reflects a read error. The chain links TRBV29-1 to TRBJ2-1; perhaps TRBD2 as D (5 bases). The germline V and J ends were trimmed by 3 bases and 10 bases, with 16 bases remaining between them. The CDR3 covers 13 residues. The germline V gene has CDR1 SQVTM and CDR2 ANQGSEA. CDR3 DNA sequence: TGCAGCGTTGATAGCGCAACTTCTGGAGAGCAGTTCCTC. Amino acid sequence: CSVDSATSGEQFL.

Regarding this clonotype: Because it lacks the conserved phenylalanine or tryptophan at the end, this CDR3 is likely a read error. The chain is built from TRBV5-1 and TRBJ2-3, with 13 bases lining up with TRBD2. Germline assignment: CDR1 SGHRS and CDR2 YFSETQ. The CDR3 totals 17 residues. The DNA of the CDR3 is TGCGCCAGCAGCTTGGGGACTAGCGGGAGCGGGGGAGATATGCAGTATCTT. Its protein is CASSLGTSGSGGDMQYL.